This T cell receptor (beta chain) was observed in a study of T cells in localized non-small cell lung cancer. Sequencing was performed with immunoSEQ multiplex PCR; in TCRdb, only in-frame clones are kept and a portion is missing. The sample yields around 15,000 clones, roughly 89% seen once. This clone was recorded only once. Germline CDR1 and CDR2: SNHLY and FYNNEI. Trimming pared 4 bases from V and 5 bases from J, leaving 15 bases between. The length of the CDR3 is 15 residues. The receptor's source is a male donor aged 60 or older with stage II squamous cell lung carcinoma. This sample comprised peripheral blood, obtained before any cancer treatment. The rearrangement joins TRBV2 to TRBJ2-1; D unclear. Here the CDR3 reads CASSGFGRSHNEQFF. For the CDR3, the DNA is TGTGCCAGCAGTGGTTTTGGCAGAAGTCACAATGAGCAGTTCTTC.